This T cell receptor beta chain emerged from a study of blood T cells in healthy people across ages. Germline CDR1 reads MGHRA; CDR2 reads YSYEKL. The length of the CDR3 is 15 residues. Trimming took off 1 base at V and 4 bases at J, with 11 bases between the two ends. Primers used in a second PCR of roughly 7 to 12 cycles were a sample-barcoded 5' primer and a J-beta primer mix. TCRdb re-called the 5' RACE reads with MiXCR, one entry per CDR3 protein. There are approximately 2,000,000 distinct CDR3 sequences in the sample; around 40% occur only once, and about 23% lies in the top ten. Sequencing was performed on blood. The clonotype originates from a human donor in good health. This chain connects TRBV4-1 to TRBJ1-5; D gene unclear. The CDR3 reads CASSQVLSPNQPQHF. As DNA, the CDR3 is TGCGCCAGCAGCCAAGTATTAAGCCCGAATCAGCCCCAGCATTTT.